Below are 21 T cell receptor beta chains sequenced from a single sample in a study of regulatory T cells in long-lasting Graves disease. The TCR beta library used iRepertoire HTBI primers with Arm-PCR amplification of CDR3. TCRdb reanalysed the multiplex PCR reads using MiXCR and keeps one entry per CDR3 protein. The data hold 420,000 or so distinct CDR3 sequences, with about 16% observed a single time. The time point: newly diagnosed GD, antithyroid drugs for less than 3 months. PBMC-extracted RNA yielded the TCR library. These data were also filed under a second study, of T cells in Graves' hyperthyroidism and ophthalmopathy.

The sample in question was peripheral blood mononuclear cells (PBMCs), obtained at new diagnosis, from a patient treated with antithyroid drugs. These receptors all come from a woman between 18 and 29 years old with Graves disease.

This clonotype was picked up one time. DNA for the CDR3: TGCAGCGTTGGTGTGGGGGGAAGTGAAAAACTGTTTTTT. Encoded protein: CSVGVGGSEKLFF. The rearrangement links TRBV29-1 to TRBJ1-4; TRBD1 is a possible D gene (5 bases). This CDR3 region has 13 residues. V was trimmed by 4 bases and J by 7 bases, leaving 13 bases between them. Germline lookup yields CDR1 SQVTM and CDR2 ANQGSEA.

The chain carries TRBV9 and TRBJ2-2; a weak D match, TRBD2 (6 bases). Germline loops: CDR1 SGDLS, CDR2 YYNGEE. This CDR3 spans 17 amino acids. The V and J ends lost 4 bases and 3 bases respectively, with 19 bases between them. CDR3 bases: TGTGCCAGCAGCTTCTTTGGGACTCTCACTTACACCGGGGAGCTGTTTTTT. It translates to CASSFFGTLTYTGELFF.

This clonotype was picked up many times. The V call is TRBV27, the J call TRBJ2-3; possibly TRBD1 for D (6 bases). Trimming removed 6 bases from V and 1 base from J, with 14 bases in between. In germline, CDR1 is MNHEY, CDR2 SMNVEV (reference sequence). There are 15 residues in the CDR3. CDR3 region: CASRYRVGGTDTQYF. The CDR3 nucleotides read TGTGCCAGCAGGTACAGGGTAGGGGGCACAGATACGCAGTATTTT.

This clonotype was found many times. The chain carries TRBV2 and TRBJ2-3, with 8 bases fitting TRBD2. The length of the CDR3 is 14 residues. J was trimmed by 2 bases and V by 6 bases; bases with no gene match: 4. Germline V lookup: CDR1 SNHLY, CDR2 FYNNEI. The CDR3 region is CASRLAGPTDTQYF. The CDR3, as DNA: TGTGCCAGCAGATTAGCGGGACCCACAGATACGCAGTATTTT.

This sequence joins TRBV20-1 and TRBJ2-7, with D possibly TRBD2 on 5 matching bases. CDR1 and CDR2 from the germline V gene are DFQATT and SNEGSKA (reference sequence). V was shortened by 4 bases and J by 0 bases, with 7 bases between the two germline ends. The CDR3 loop spans 12 amino acids. This CDR3 reads CSAIDYSYEQYF. DNA of the CDR3: TGCAGTGCTATCGACTACTCCTACGAGCAGTACTTC.

There are a few counts of this clonotype. This chain connects TRBV28 to TRBJ1-5; 8 bases align to TRBD1. CDR3 length: 17 residues. Germline V lookup: CDR1 MDHEN, CDR2 SYDVKM. After removal of 2 bases from V and 4 bases from J, the junction contained 10 bases not matched to a gene. Here the CDR3 DNA reads TGTGCCAGCAGTTTAGTGGGGGTAGGGACAGGAAATCAGCCCCAGCATTTT. Residues: CASSLVGVGTGNQPQHF.

The chain joins TRBV12-3 or TRBV12-4 to TRBJ2-2; D unresolved. This CDR3 is 11 amino acids long. Trimming cost V 7 bases and J 7 bases, with 7 bases left between them. The CDR3 is CASTSGGELFF. The CDR3 coding sequence is TGTGCCAGCACCAGTGGCGGGGAGCTGTTTTTT.

This clonotype was observed at least ten times. This chain uses TRBV11-2 with TRBJ2-5, with 7 bases lining up with TRBD1. CDR1 is SGHAT, CDR2 FQNNGV, per germline. The V segment lost 5 bases and the J segment 5 bases; nucleotides outside the gene matches: 8. The CDR3 is 14 residues long. CDR3 protein: CASSGATGWETQYF. DNA for the CDR3: TGTGCCAGCAGCGGGGCGACAGGGTGGGAGACCCAGTACTTC.

This clonotype came up a few times. The rearrangement joins TRBV5-6 to TRBJ2-7; maybe TRBD2 (6 bases). The V end lost 0 bases, the J end lost 7 bases, and 14 bases lay between the germline ends. Germline CDR1 is SGHDT and CDR2 is YYEEEE. CDR3 length: 14 residues. CDR3 coding DNA: TGTGCCAGCAGCTTGGAACTAGCCGTAGGTGAGCAGTACTTC. It is translated as CASSLELAVGEQYF.

Ten or more counts support this clonotype. The V and J genes are TRBV7-2 and TRBJ2-5; D is uncertain. The germline V and J ends were trimmed by 1 base and 0 bases, with 6 bases remaining between them. Germline V gene data show CDR1 as SGHTA and CDR2 as FQGNSA. The CDR3 is 14 amino acids. The CDR3 sequence: CASSLVINQETQYF. The CDR3 region has the DNA TGTGCCAGCAGCTTAGTGATAAACCAAGAGACCCAGTACTTC.

This clonotype occurred many times. The V and J genes are TRBV28 and TRBJ1-2; D ambiguous. The CDR3 contains 14 residues. Germline V gene lookup returns CDR1 MDHEN and CDR2 SYDVKM. The V and J ends lost 3 bases and 8 bases respectively, with 16 bases between them. The CDR3 reads CASSFRGQSVGYTF. DNA for the CDR3: TGTGCCAGCAGTTTTCGGGGTCAGTCGGTCGGCTACACCTTC.

A single count supports this clonotype. This may stem from a read error, because a much larger clone lies one nucleotide away. The gene calls are TRBV7-9 and TRBJ2-1, with TRBD2 matching over 9 bases. The germline gives CDR1 SEHNR, CDR2 FQNEAQ (reference sequence). With 0 bases clipped from V and 10 bases from J, the junction kept 19 bases outside the gene matches. The CDR3 has 19 amino acids. Written as DNA, the CDR3 is TGTGCCAGCAGCTTAGCTTCTTTCGGGCTAGCGGGAAACCCCTACGAGCAGTTCTTC. Amino acids: CASSLASFGLAGNPYEQFF.

Regarding this clonotype: This may stem from a read error, because a much larger clone lies one nucleotide away. The CDR3: CASSQSRGLETQFF. CDR3 coding DNA: TGTGCCAGCAGCCAATCTAGAGGGTTGGAGACCCAGTTCTTC. V and J are TRBV3-1 and TRBJ2-1, with D perhaps TRBD2 (5 bases). Trimming stripped 2 bases from V and 13 bases from J, with 18 bases between. The CDR3 covers 14 residues. Germline CDR1 reads LGHDT; CDR2 reads YNNKEL (reference sequence).

The chain employs TRBV4-1 and TRBJ1-1, with D uncertain. V was pared by 1 base and J by 0 bases, with 12 bases between. There are 16 residues in the CDR3. The V gene's germline CDR1 is MGHRA and CDR2 YSYEKL. The CDR3 DNA reads as TGCGCCAGCAGCCAAGCGGATTTGGTGTTGAACACTGAAGCTTTCTTT. Translating gives CASSQADLVLNTEAFF.

This clonotype was observed at least ten times. The J gene is TRBJ1-1, the V gene TRBV28; possibly TRBD1 for D (5 bases). The CDR3 runs to 17 residues. Trimming pared 6 bases from V and 0 bases from J, leaving 20 bases between. Germline V CDR1 and CDR2: MDHEN, SYDVKM. DNA of the CDR3: TGTGCCAGCAGGGTCCGGGACGGGTGGATTATGAACACTGAAGCTTTCTTT. Its protein product is CASRVRDGWIMNTEAFF.

A remark on this clonotype: Relative to the germline gene, one junction end is altered; a read error may explain this. CDR3 DNA sequence: TGCAGCGTTGAAGGGGGGGGACAGGCGAACACCGGGAAGCTGTTTTTT. Its translation is CSVEGGGQANTGKLFF. J is TRBJ2-2 and V is TRBV29-1, with a tentative D call TRBD1 (8 bases). The germline V gene encodes CDR1 SQVTM and CDR2 ANQGSEA. The CDR3 runs to 16 residues.

There are many counts of this clonotype. V and J are TRBV6-1 and TRBJ2-7, with a tentative D call TRBD2 (5 bases). Germline V gene lookup returns CDR1 MNHNS and CDR2 SASEGT. This CDR3 contains 13 residues. V was cut by 10 bases and J by 0 bases, with 13 bases left in between. In DNA form, the CDR3 reads TGTGCCACCCTCCGAGGGCCCTCCTACGAGCAGTACTTC. Translating gives CATLRGPSYEQYF.

The chain joins TRBV4-1 to TRBJ2-7; 8 bases align to TRBD1. The V gene end was trimmed by 9 bases and the J gene end by 2 bases; junction bases not matched to a gene: 15. CDR1 MGHRA and CDR2 YSYEKL come from the germline V gene. This CDR3 spans 16 amino acids. The DNA for the CDR3 is TGCGCCAGGGGGATGACCGGGACAGGTCCCCCCTACGAGCAGTACTTC. Translating gives CARGMTGTGPPYEQYF.

V usage is TRBV6-4 and J usage is TRBJ2-1; perhaps TRBD2 as D (6 bases). With 8 bases removed from V and 8 bases from J, the gap between germline ends came to 19 bases. Germline loops: CDR1 MRHNA, CDR2 SNTAGT. CDR3 size: 14 residues. As DNA, the CDR3 is TGTGCCAGCCTAGGGACTGAGGTCTTCGATGAGCAGTTCTTC. This encodes CASLGTEVFDEQFF.

The chain carries TRBV29-1 and TRBJ2-5; TRBD1 might be the D (5 bases). CDR1 SQVTM and CDR2 ANQGSEA come from the germline V gene. V dropped 5 bases and J dropped 4 bases, with 23 bases sitting between them. This CDR3 spans 16 amino acids. Here the CDR3 reads CSVFQGTDVWRETQYF. In DNA, the CDR3 is TGCAGCGTTTTTCAGGGTACGGATGTTTGGCGAGAGACCCAGTACTTC.

The chain is built from TRBV5-1 and TRBJ1-1; D is unclear. Germline CDR1 reads SGHRS; CDR2 reads YFSETQ. This CDR3 region has 14 residues. The ends were cut back, 1 base at V and 7 bases at J, with 14 bases in the middle. For the CDR3, the DNA is TGCGCCAGCAGCTTGATTTCGGGCCCCTATGAAGCTTTCTTT. As protein: CASSLISGPYEAFF. Combining the CDR3 with reference TRBV5-1 and TRBJ1-1 gives the whole variable domain KAGVTQTPRYLIKTRGQQVTLSCSPISGHRSVSWYQQTPGQGLQFLFEYFSETQRNKGNFPGRFSGRQFSNSRSEMNVSTLELGDSALYLCASSLISGPYEAFFGQGTRLTVV.